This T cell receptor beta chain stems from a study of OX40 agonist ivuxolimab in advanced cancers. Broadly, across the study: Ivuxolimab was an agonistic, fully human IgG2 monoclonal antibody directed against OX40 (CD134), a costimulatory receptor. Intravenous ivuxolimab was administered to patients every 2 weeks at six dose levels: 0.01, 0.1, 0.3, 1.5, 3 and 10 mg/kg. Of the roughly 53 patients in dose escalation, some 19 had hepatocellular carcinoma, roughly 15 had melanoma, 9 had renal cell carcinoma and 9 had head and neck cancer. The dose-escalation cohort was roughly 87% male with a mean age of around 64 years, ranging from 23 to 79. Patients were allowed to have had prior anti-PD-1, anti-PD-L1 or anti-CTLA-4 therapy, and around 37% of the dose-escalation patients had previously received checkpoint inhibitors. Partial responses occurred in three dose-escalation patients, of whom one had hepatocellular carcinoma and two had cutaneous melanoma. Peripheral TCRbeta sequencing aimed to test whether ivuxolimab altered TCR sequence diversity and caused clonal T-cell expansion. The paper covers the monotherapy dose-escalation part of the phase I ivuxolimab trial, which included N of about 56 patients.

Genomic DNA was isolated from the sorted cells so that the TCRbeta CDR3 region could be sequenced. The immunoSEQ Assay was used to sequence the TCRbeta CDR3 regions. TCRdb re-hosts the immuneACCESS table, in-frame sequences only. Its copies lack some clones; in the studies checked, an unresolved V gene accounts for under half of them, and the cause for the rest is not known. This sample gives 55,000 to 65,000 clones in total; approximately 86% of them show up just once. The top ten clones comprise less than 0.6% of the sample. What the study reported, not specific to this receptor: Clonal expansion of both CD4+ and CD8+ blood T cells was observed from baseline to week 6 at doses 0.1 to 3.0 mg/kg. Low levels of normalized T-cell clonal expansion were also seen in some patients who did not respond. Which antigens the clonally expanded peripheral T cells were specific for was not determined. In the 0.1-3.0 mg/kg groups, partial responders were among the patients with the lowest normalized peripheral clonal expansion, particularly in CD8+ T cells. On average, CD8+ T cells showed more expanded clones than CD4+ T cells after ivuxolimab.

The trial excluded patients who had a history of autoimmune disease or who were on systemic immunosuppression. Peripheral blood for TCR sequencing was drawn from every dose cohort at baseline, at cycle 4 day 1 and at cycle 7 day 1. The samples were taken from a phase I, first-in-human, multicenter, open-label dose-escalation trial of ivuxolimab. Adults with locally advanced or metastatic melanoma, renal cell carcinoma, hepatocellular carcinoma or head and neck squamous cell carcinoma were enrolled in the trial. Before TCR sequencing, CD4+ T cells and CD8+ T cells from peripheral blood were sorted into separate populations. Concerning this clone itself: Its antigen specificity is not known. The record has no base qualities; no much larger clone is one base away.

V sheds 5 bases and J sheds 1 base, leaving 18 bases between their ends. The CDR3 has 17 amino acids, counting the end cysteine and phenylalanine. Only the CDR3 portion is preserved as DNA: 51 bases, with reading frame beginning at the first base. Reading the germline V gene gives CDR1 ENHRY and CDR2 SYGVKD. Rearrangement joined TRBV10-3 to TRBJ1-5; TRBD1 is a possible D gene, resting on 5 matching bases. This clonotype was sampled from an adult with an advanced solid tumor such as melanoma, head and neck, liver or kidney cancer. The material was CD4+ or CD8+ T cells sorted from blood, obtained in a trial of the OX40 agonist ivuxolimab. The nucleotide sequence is TGTGCCATCAGTCCCACGCCCGGGGCTTTAAGCAATCAGCCCCAGCATTTT. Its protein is CAISPTPGALSNQPQHF.